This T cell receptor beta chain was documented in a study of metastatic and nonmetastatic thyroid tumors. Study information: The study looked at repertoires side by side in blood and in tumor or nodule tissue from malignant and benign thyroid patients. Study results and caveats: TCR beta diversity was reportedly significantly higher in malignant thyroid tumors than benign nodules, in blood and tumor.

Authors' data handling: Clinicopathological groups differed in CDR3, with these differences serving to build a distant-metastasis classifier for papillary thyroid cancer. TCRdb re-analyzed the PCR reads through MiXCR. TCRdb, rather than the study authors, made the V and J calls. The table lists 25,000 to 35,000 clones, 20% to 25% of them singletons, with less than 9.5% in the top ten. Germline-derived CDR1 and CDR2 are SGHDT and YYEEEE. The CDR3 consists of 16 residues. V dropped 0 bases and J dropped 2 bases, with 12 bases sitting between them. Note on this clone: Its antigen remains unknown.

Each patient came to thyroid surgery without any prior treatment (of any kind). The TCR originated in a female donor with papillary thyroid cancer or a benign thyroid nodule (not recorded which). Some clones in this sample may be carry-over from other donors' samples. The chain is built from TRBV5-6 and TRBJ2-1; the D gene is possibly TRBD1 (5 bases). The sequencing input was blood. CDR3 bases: TGTGCCAGCAGCTTGGTAGGGGTGGTCCCCTACAATGAGCAGTTCTTC. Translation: CASSLVGVVPYNEQFF.